Below, 4 T cell receptor beta chains from the same sample are listed, as sequenced in a study of T-cell reconstitution after alpha-beta-depleted transplantation in children. This sample's TCRbeta library carried unique molecular identifier barcodes. TCRdb passed the PCR reads through MiXCR, listing each CDR3 protein once. The sample records fewer than 750,000 distinct CDR3 sequences, more than 20% being singletons. The input for sequencing was PBMCs, mostly from graft donor cells, taken 360 days after TCRalphabeta/CD19-depleted stem cell transplant. These receptors were collected from a boy under three years old who had a stem cell transplant for acute myeloid leukemia, so the T cells may come from the graft donor.

This clonotype has ten or more counts. This chain links TRBV20-1 with TRBJ2-1; D unresolved. V was shortened by 5 bases and J by 9 bases, with 8 bases between the two germline ends. From germline, CDR1 is DFQATT and CDR2 SNEGSKA (reference sequence). The CDR3 is 10 residues long. The CDR3 DNA reads as TGCAGTGCTGCTCCTGTTGAGCAGTTCTTC. This encodes CSAAPVEQFF.

This clonotype was detected many times. The chain carries TRBV2 and TRBJ2-5, with D possibly being TRBD2 (5 bases). CDR1 is SNHLY and CDR2 is FYNNEI in the germline V gene. CDR3 size: 11 residues. Trimming stripped 8 bases from V and 3 bases from J, with 7 bases between. The CDR3: CASSEEETQYF. The CDR3 DNA sequence: TGTGCCAGCTCGGAGGAAGAGACCCAGTACTTC.

The chain couples TRBV28 to TRBJ1-2; D gene ambiguous. The CDR3 runs to 10 residues. V gave up 10 bases and J gave up 6 bases, with 9 bases separating them. CDR1 and CDR2 from the germline V gene are MDHEN and SYDVKM. The chain's CDR3 is CATRINGYTF. CDR3 in DNA: TGTGCCACAAGGATAAATGGCTACACCTTC.

This clonotype has at least ten counts. The chain combines TRBV5-1 with TRBJ2-7; 10 bases are shared with TRBD1. CDR1 and CDR2 from the germline V gene are SGHRS and YFSETQ. The CDR3 has 15 amino acids. V trimming: 1 base; J trimming: 5 bases; junction bases outside the gene matches: 6. This CDR3 is CASSLTGTGVHEQYF. The CDR3 bases are TGCGCCAGCAGCTTGACCGGGACAGGGGTACACGAGCAGTACTTC.